A selection of T cell receptor beta chains follows, all from one sample in a study of T and B cells in COVID-19 patients. Via MiXCR, TCRdb re-called the multiplex PCR reads, giving one row per CDR3 protein. The sample includes 3,200 or so distinct CDR3 sequences, around 25% seen only once; the top ten take roughly 25%. Sequenced material: blood. The receptor source for this set is a human donor with active COVID-19. CDR3s include the opening cysteine and the closing phenylalanine or tryptophan. A D gene is named only where the DNA matches it firmly. Expanded clones are given a class, and other clones once, few, many or no size at all.

v_gene	j_gene	abundance	d_gene	CDR3aa	CDR3nt
TRBV5-6	TRBJ1-6	-	TRBD1	CASSFGVAGGIYSPLHF	TGTGCCAGCAGCTTCGGGGTGGCAGGGGGCATATATTCACCCCTCCACTTT
TRBV5-4	TRBJ2-7	medium-sized	TRBD1	CASSYSPGQDYEQYF	TGTGCCAGCAGCTATTCCCCGGGACAGGACTACGAGCAGTACTTC
TRBV11-3	TRBJ1-3	medium-sized	TRBD1	CASSLQGADTIYF	TGTGCCAGCAGCTTACAGGGGGCAGACACCATATATTTT
TRBV6-1	TRBJ2-5	-	TRBD2	CASSESGGETQYF	TGTGCCAGCAGTGAAAGCGGGGGAGAGACCCAGTACTTC
TRBV19	TRBJ2-5	-	TRBD1	CASTDRGAKGETQYF	TGTGCCAGTACTGACAGGGGCGCTAAAGGAGAGACCCAGTACTTC
TRBV5-5	TRBJ1-1	-	-	CASSLDGQNTEAFF	TGCGCCAGCAGCTTGGACGGACAGAACACTGAAGCTTTCTTT
TRBV20-1	TRBJ1-6	few	-	CSARGGYNSPLHF	TGCAGTGCTAGAGGGGGTTATAATTCACCCCTCCACTTT
TRBV6-5	TRBJ1-2	medium-sized	TRBD1	CASSRDSYGYTF	TGTGCCAGCAGTAGGGACAGCTATGGCTACACCTTC
TRBV7-6	TRBJ2-6	medium-sized	-	CASSLEGSGANVLTF	TGTGCCAGCAGCCTCGAAGGCTCTGGGGCCAACGTCCTGACTTTC
TRBV6-2/TRBV6-3	TRBJ2-1	-	TRBD2	CASSLAGPNEQFF	TGTGCCAGCAGTCTAGCGGGACCCAATGAGCAGTTCTTC
TRBV7-2	TRBJ1-1	-	-	CATIPRTRANTEAFF	TGTGCCACCATTCCCCGGACCCGGGCGAACACTGAAGCTTTCTTT
TRBV27	TRBJ1-3	-	-	CASRGSGATGNTIYF	TGTGCCAGCAGAGGGTCTGGGGCCACTGGAAACACCATATATTTT
TRBV30	TRBJ1-6	medium-sized	-	CAWSGQATSPLHF	TGTGCCTGGAGTGGTCAGGCTACTTCACCCCTCCACTTT
TRBV19	TRBJ1-4	-	-	CASSILGAGAATNEKLFF	TGTGCCAGTAGTATCTTGGGAGCGGGGGCCGCAACTAATGAAAAACTGTTTTTT
TRBV11-3	TRBJ2-2	large	-	CASTEGYTNTGELFF	TGTGCCAGCACGGAGGGGTATACGAACACCGGGGAGCTGTTTTTT
TRBV19	TRBJ1-4	medium-sized	-	CASSILAANEKLFF	TGTGCCAGTAGTATCCTGGCGGCTAATGAAAAACTGTTTTTT
TRBV7-5	TRBJ1-5	medium-sized	-	CISVPEAPGTGGRYNQPQHF	-
TRBV6-1	TRBJ2-1	medium-sized	-	CASSEGPNRNNEQFF	TGTGCCAGCAGTGAAGGTCCAAATAGAAACAATGAGCAGTTCTTC
TRBV18	TRBJ2-5	-	TRBD2	CASSPLRTSGVGETQYF	TGTGCCAGCTCACCACTAAGGACTAGCGGGGTTGGGGAGACCCAGTACTTC
TRBV10-3	TRBJ1-1	-	-	CAISELGRDTEAFF	TGTGCCATCAGTGAGTTAGGCAGGGACACTGAAGCTTTCTTT
TRBV7-3	TRBJ2-3	-	TRBD1	CASSLGGQRTDTQYF	TGTGCCAGCAGCTTAGGGGGACAGCGCACAGATACGCAGTATTTT
TRBV6-1	TRBJ1-6	medium-sized	-	CATSGRYNSPLHF	TGTGCCACCTCGGGACGGTATAATTCACCCCTCCACTTT
TRBV6-6	TRBJ2-5	medium-sized	TRBD2	CASSRVTSGVYQETQYF	TGTGCCAGCAGCCGTGTGACTAGCGGGGTGTACCAAGAGACCCAGTACTTC
TRBV6-6	TRBJ2-3	many	-	CASSYSETARTDTQYF	TGTGCCAGCAGTTACTCGGAGACAGCGCGGACAGATACGCAGTATTTT
TRBV5-1	TRBJ2-3	medium-sized	-	CASSWSGGTDTQYF	TGCGCCAGCAGCTGGTCGGGGGGCACAGATACGCAGTATTTT